These 24 T cell receptor beta chains originate from one sample sequenced in a study of blood T cell repertoires in COVID-19. Method: immunoSEQ multiplex PCR; TCRdb's copy keeps in-frame clones and lacks some. The sample holds roughly 280,000 clones; 85% to 90% are singletons and the top ten take 3.6%. Sequencing input: peripheral blood. These receptors were taken from a man in his late teens or twenties with active or convalescent COVID-19.

In its sample, this clone was seen a few times. The rearrangement uses TRBV7-2 and TRBJ1-2; 10 positions agree with TRBD1. This CDR3 region has 13 residues. V was clipped by 6 bases and J by 6 bases; unmatched bases: 4. Germline values: CDR1 SGHTA, CDR2 FQGNSA. CDR3 residues: CASRAGTGDGYTF. CDR3 DNA: TGTGCCAGCAGAGCCGGGACAGGGGATGGCTACACCTTC. The entire variable domain, with the rest obtained from reference TRBV7-2 and TRBJ1-2, is as follows: GAGVSQSPSNKVTEKGKDVELRCDPISGHTALYWYRQSLGQGLEFLIYFQGNSAPDKSGLPSDRFSAERTGGSVSTLTIQRTQQEDSAVYLCASRAGTGDGYTFGSGTRLTVV.

The chain employs TRBV28 and TRBJ1-5; D is ambiguous. The germline CDR1 and CDR2 sequences are MDHEN and SYDVKM. Trimming took 6 bases from V and 3 from J, leaving 12 bases between them. CDR3 length: 14 amino acids. The CDR3 sequence: CASSPDNFNQPQHF. CDR3 bases: TGTGCCAGCAGCCCAGACAATTTCAATCAGCCCCAGCATTTT.

The chain has TRBV11-2 and TRBJ2-5, with 7 bases fitting TRBD1. The CDR3 covers 14 residues. The junction had 2 bases not matched to a gene; V was cut back by 1 base and J by 3 bases. Germline V lookup: CDR1 SGHAT, CDR2 FQNNGV. This chain's CDR3 is CASSLVGTEETQYF. The CDR3 DNA reads TGTGCCAGCAGCTTAGTAGGGACAGAAGAGACCCAGTACTTC.

This chain connects TRBV5-1 to TRBJ1-1; 10 bases are a match to TRBD1. There are 14 residues in the CDR3. Losses at the gene ends were 3 bases for V and 6 bases for J; bases not matched to a gene: 5. Germline assignment: CDR1 SGHRS and CDR2 YFSETQ. Here the CDR3 reads CASSSAGTGAEAFF. As DNA, the CDR3 is TGCGCCAGCAGCTCGGCCGGGACAGGGGCTGAAGCTTTCTTT. The variable domain in full, with the rest retrieved from reference TRBV5-1 and TRBJ1-1, is KAGVTQTPRYLIKTRGQQVTLSCSPISGHRSVSWYQQTPGQGLQFLFEYFSETQRNKGNFPGRFSGRQFSNSRSEMNVSTLELGDSALYLCASSSAGTGAEAFFGQGTRLTVV.

This sequence joins TRBV2 and TRBJ2-5, with 7 nucleotides matching TRBD2. V shed 7 bases, J shed 0 bases, and the junction held 5 bases outside the gene matches. CDR3 size: 14 residues. Germline values: CDR1 SNHLY, CDR2 FYNNEI. The CDR3 spells CASTAGGYQETQYF. The CDR3 bases are TGTGCCAGCACCGCCGGGGGGTACCAAGAGACCCAGTACTTC.

The chain is built from TRBV6-2 or TRBV6-3 and TRBJ2-1; D may be TRBD2 (6 bases). Germline-derived CDR1 and CDR2 are MNHEY and SVGEGT. This CDR3 spans 15 amino acids. Deletions cut 5 bases from V and 4 bases from J, with 15 bases between. CDR3 region: CASSMTYRGYNEQFF. CDR3 nucleotides: TGTGCCAGCAGTATGACCTATCGGGGGTACAATGAGCAGTTCTTC.

Comments on this clone: One end of the junction fails to match germline, which may point to a read error. The CDR3 region is CASSVEGASENTIYF. The CDR3 DNA reads as TGTGCCAGCAGCGTTGAGGGGGCCTCTGAAAACACCATATATTTT. The V and J genes are TRBV9 and TRBJ1-3, with 7 bases aligning to TRBD1. CDR1 is SGDLS and CDR2 is YYNGEE in the germline V gene. The CDR3 is made up of 15 amino acids.

In its sample, this clone was seen once. The chain joins TRBV6-4 to TRBJ1-1, with D maybe TRBD1 (5 bases). This CDR3 is 16 amino acids long. Germline CDR1 and CDR2: MRHNA and SNTAGT. V was cut by 6 bases and J by 1 base, with 18 bases left in between. The CDR3 region has the DNA TGTGCCAGCAGCCCTATAGCGGGACTCTCGAACACTGAAGCTTTCTTT. Its protein product is CASSPIAGLSNTEAFF.

The V and J genes are TRBV11-3 and TRBJ2-3; the D is unclear. CDR3 length: 13 residues. Trimming left V 1 base short and J 2 bases short, with 4 bases between. Germline values: CDR1 SGHNT, CDR2 YENEEA. DNA for the CDR3: TGTGCCAGCAGCTTAGCCAACACAGATACGCAGTATTTT. Translating it yields CASSLANTDTQYF.

This rearrangement joins TRBV11-2 to TRBJ1-3; D is uncertain. This CDR3 has 16 amino acids. Germline-derived CDR1 and CDR2 are SGHAT and FQNNGV. Trimming shortened V by 0 bases and J by 4 bases, and 13 bases separated the two germline ends. As DNA, the CDR3 is TGTGCCAGCAGCTTAGATCACTTATCTCTGGGAAACACCATATATTTT. This gives the protein CASSLDHLSLGNTIYF.

This rearrangement joins TRBV11-2 to TRBJ1-1; a possible D gene is TRBD1 (5 bases). Trimming took off 5 bases at V and 1 base at J, with 11 bases between the two ends. Germline CDR1 is SGHAT and CDR2 is FQNNGV. This CDR3 has 14 residues. CDR3 nucleotide sequence: TGTGCCAGCAGCGCCTCCCAGGGGAACACTGAAGCTTTCTTT. This gives the protein CASSASQGNTEAFF.

The chain carries TRBV6-2 or TRBV6-3 and TRBJ2-7, with 9 positions matching TRBD1. This CDR3 contains 15 residues. V lost 4 bases to trimming and J lost 4 bases; unmatched junction nucleotides: 8. In germline, CDR1 is MNHEY, CDR2 SVGEGT. The chain's CDR3 is CASSSAGTGLYEQYF. CDR3 coding DNA: TGTGCCAGCAGTTCCGCCGGGACAGGGCTGTACGAGCAGTACTTC.

The V and J genes are TRBV19 and TRBJ2-1; 7 bases align to TRBD1. The CDR3 consists of 15 residues. Per germline, CDR1 LNHDA and CDR2 SQIVND (reference sequence). V lost 5 bases to trimming and J lost 5 bases; unmatched junction nucleotides: 9. The CDR3 nucleotides read TGTGCCAGTAGTTCGGCCGGGACAGCAAACAATGAGCAGTTCTTC. Amino acid sequence: CASSSAGTANNEQFF.

V gene TRBV20-1 combines with J gene TRBJ2-5; 9 bases map to TRBD2. V was clipped by 3 bases and J by 5 bases; unmatched bases: 10. The CDR3 is 15 residues long. Looked up from germline, CDR1 is DFQATT and CDR2 is SNEGSKA (reference sequence). CDR3 sequence (DNA): TGCAGTGCTAGTGATGCAGCGGGGGGCCGGGAGACCCAGTACTTC. Protein sequence: CSASDAAGGRETQYF.

The chain combines TRBV27 with TRBJ1-2; D is undetermined. Trimming left V 2 bases short and J 6 bases short, with 10 bases between. The CDR3 is made up of 13 amino acids. The germline V gene has CDR1 MNHEY and CDR2 SMNVEV (reference sequence). CDR3 coding DNA: TGTGCCAGCAGTTTAAACTCGGGGAATGGCTACACCTTC. It codes for CASSLNSGNGYTF.

This rearrangement joins TRBV4-3 to TRBJ1-2; the D gene is possibly TRBD1 (6 bases). Germline lookup yields CDR1 LGHNA and CDR2 YSLEER. The CDR3 sequence is 16 residues long. V was trimmed by 2 bases and J by 8 bases, leaving 21 bases between them. The CDR3 coding sequence is TGCGCCAGCAGCCAATATCAAGGCCAGGGGCGAGCGGGCTACACCTTC. Protein product: CASSQYQGQGRAGYTF.

J is TRBJ2-7 and V is TRBV2; a possible D gene is TRBD1 (5 bases). The length of the CDR3 is 13 residues. V lost 2 bases and J 6 bases, leaving 11 bases between the germline ends. Germline CDR1 SNHLY, CDR2 FYNNEI. In nucleotides, the CDR3 is TGTGCCAGCAGTGAATCTGGCAGGGTCGAGCAGTACTTC. Translating gives CASSESGRVEQYF.

The rearrangement links TRBV27 to TRBJ1-2, with TRBD1 as a possible D gene (6 bases). V dropped 5 bases and J dropped 6 bases, with 16 bases sitting between them. Germline values: CDR1 MNHEY, CDR2 SMNVEV (reference sequence). The CDR3 covers 14 residues. Written as DNA, the CDR3 is TGTGCCAGCAGTGCCGTCGGACAGATCGATGGCTACACCTTC. Translating it yields CASSAVGQIDGYTF.

The rearrangement links TRBV10-3 to TRBJ2-3; 8 bases fit TRBD2. The J segment lost 5 bases and the V segment lost 9 bases, leaving 16 bases of the junction unmatched. This CDR3 spans 16 amino acids. Germline CDR1 reads ENHRY; CDR2 reads SYGVKD. The CDR3 sequence: CAIGEVPGTRGDTQYF. CDR3 bases: TGTGCCATAGGGGAGGTACCTGGGACTAGAGGAGATACGCAGTATTTT.

The chain links TRBV9 to TRBJ2-7; 10 nucleotides match TRBD1. V lost 3 bases and J lost 2; bases outside the gene matches: 5. Germline CDR1 reads SGDLS; CDR2 reads YYNGEE. The CDR3 contains 15 residues. The CDR3 spells CASSGGQGTAYEQYF. DNA for the CDR3: TGTGCCAGCAGCGGGGGACAGGGGACGGCCTACGAGCAGTACTTC.

The rearrangement links TRBV5-6 to TRBJ2-7, with 8 nucleotides matching TRBD1. Germline CDR1 and CDR2: SGHDT and YYEEEE. The CDR3 runs to 14 residues. V lost 4 bases, J lost 2 bases, and 5 bases stayed unmatched. The CDR3 sequence is CASSRTGQPYEQYF. In DNA form, the CDR3 reads TGTGCCAGCAGCCGGACAGGGCAACCCTACGAGCAGTACTTC.

This sequence joins TRBV20-1 and TRBJ2-4; TRBD2 matches 7 bases. The CDR3 spans 11 residues. From germline, CDR1 is DFQATT and CDR2 SNEGSKA (reference sequence). J was trimmed by 15 bases and V by 6 bases; bases with no gene match: 11. CDR3 bases: TGCAGTGCAACTGGGGAGGGGCGATCGTACTTC. This encodes CSATGEGRSYF.

The chain links TRBV12-3 or TRBV12-4 to TRBJ1-1; no reliable D call. V gave up 2 bases and J gave up 1 base, with 5 bases separating them. The CDR3 contains 13 residues. The CDR3 protein is CASSLPGNTEAFF. In DNA form, the CDR3 reads TGTGCCAGCAGTTTACCGGGGAACACTGAAGCTTTCTTT.

V usage is TRBV5-1 and J usage is TRBJ2-7; D may be TRBD1 (6 bases). The V end lost 7 bases, the J end lost 3 bases, and 11 bases lay between the germline ends. Looked up from germline, CDR1 is SGHRS and CDR2 is YFSETQ. CDR3 length: 12 residues. In DNA form, the CDR3 reads TGCGCCAGCGCACAGACAGGCTACGAGCAGTACTTC. Its protein is CASAQTGYEQYF.